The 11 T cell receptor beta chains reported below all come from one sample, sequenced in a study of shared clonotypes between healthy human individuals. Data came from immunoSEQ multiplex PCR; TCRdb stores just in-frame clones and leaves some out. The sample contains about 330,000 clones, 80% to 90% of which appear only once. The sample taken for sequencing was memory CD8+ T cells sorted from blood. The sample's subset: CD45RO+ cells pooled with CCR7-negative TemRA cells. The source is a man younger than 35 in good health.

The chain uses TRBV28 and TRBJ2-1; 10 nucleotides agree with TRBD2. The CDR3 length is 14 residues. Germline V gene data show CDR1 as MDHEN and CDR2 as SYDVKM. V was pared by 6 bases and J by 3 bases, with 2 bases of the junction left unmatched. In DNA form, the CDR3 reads TGTGCCAGCAGCCCTAGCGGGGGCTACAATGAGCAGTTCTTC. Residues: CASSPSGGYNEQFF.

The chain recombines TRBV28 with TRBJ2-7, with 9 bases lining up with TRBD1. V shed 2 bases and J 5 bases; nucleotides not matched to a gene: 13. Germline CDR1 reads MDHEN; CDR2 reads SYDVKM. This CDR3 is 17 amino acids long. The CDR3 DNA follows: TGTGCCAGCAGTTTAATAGGGACCCGGGACAGGGCCGACGAGCAGTACTTC. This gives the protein CASSLIGTRDRADEQYF.

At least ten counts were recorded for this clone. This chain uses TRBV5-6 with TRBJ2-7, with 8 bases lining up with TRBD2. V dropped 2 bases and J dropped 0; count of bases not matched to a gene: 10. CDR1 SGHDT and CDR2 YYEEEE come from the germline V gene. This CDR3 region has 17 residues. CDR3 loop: CASSLYSGTRGSYEQYF. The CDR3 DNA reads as TGTGCCAGCAGCTTATATTCCGGGACTAGAGGCTCCTACGAGCAGTACTTC.

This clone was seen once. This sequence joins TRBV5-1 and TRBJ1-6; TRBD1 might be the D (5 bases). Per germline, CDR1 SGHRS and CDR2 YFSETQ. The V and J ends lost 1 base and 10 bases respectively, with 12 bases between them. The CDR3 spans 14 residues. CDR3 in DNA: TGCGCCAGCAGCTTGAAAATGGGGGACTCACCCCTCCACTTT. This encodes CASSLKMGDSPLHF. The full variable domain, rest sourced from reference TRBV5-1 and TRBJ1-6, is KAGVTQTPRYLIKTRGQQVTLSCSPISGHRSVSWYQQTPGQGLQFLFEYFSETQRNKGNFPGRFSGRQFSNSRSEMNVSTLELGDSALYLCASSLKMGDSPLHFGNGTRLTVT.

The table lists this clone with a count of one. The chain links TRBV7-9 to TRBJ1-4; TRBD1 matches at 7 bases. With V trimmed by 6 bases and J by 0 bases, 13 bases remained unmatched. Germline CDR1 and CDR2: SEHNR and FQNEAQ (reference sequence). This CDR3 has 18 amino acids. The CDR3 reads CASRPGTEQFATNEKLFF. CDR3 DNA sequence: TGTGCCAGCAGGCCCGGGACAGAACAGTTTGCAACTAATGAAAAACTGTTTTTT. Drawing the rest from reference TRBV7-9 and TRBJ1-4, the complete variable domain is DTGVSQNPRHKITKRGQNVTFRCDPISEHNRLYWYRQTLGQGPEFLTYFQNEAQLEKSRLLSDRFSAERPKGSFSTLEIQRTEQGDSAMYLCASRPGTEQFATNEKLFFGSGTQLSVL.

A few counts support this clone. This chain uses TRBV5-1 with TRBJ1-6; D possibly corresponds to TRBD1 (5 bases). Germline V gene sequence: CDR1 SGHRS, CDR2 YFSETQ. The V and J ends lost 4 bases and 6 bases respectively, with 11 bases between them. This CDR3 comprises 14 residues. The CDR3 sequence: CASSTTEPNSPLHF. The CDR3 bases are TGCGCCAGCAGCACGACAGAGCCTAATTCACCCCTCCACTTT.

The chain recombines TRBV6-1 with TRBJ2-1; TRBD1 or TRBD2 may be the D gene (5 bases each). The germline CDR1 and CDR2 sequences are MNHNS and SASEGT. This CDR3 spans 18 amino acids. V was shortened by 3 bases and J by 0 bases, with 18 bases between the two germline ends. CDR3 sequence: CASSEFGTDLRSYNEQFF. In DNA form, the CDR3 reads TGTGCCAGCAGTGAGTTCGGGACCGACCTTCGCTCCTACAATGAGCAGTTCTTC.

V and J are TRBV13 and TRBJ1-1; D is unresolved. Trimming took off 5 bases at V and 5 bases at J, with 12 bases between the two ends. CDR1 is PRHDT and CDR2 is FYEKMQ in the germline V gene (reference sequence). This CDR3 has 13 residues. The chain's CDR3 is CASSAWGETEAFF. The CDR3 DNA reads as TGTGCCAGCAGCGCCTGGGGAGAGACTGAAGCTTTCTTT.

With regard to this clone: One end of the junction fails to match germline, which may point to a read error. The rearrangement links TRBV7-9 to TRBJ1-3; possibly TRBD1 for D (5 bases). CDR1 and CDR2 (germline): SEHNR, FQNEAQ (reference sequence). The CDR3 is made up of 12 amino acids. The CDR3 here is CACRESGNTIYF. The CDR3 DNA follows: TGTGCCTGCAGGGAATCTGGAAACACCATATATTTT.

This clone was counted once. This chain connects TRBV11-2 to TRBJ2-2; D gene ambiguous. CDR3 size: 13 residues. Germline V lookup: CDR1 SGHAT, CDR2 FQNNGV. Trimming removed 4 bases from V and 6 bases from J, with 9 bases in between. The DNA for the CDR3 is TGTGCCAGCAGCTATACCCAATCCGGGGAGCTGTTTTTT. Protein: CASSYTQSGELFF.

This CDR3 reads CASSPGGDGYTF. CDR3 DNA sequence: TGTGCCAGCAGCCCCGGGGGTGATGGCTACACCTTC. The chain uses TRBV7-9 and TRBJ1-2, with D possibly matching TRBD1 (5 bases). The CDR3 extends over 12 amino acids. V was shortened by 5 bases and J by 6 bases, with 10 bases between the two germline ends. The germline CDR1 and CDR2 sequences are SEHNR and FQNEAQ (reference sequence).